Listed below are T cell receptor beta chains from one sample, sequenced in a study of shared clonotypes between healthy human individuals. The protocol was immunoSEQ multiplex PCR, while the TCRdb copy is restricted to in-frame clones and leaves out a portion. The table lists about 1.4 million clones, about 96% of them singletons, with roughly 1.2% in the top ten. Input material: naive CD4+ T cells sorted from blood. All receptors derive from a man aged 25 to 40 in good health. CDR3s include the opening cysteine and the closing phenylalanine or tryptophan.

CDR3aa,v_gene
CASSLRRTGTGNTIYF,TRBV7-2
CATLDRYDGNQPQHF,TRBV19
CASSLPGLAGHEQYF,TRBV18
CASSQWPGTGGHEQYF,TRBV23-1
CASSPGTGASSGANVLTF,TRBV27
CASSPTRGNTIYF,TRBV5-4
CASSVTGSGNTIYF,TRBV28
CASSQEAGVFNEQFF,TRBV4-2
CASSEALGRQAEAFF,TRBV6-1
CASSAGLAESYEQYF,TRBV18
CASSLVIAGGDEQYF,TRBV5-6
CASSETGNQPQHF,TRBV5-1
CASSVRGSYEQYF,TRBV19
CASSVGLDSESSYNEQFF,TRBV9
CSVDDSSGANVLTF,TRBV29-1